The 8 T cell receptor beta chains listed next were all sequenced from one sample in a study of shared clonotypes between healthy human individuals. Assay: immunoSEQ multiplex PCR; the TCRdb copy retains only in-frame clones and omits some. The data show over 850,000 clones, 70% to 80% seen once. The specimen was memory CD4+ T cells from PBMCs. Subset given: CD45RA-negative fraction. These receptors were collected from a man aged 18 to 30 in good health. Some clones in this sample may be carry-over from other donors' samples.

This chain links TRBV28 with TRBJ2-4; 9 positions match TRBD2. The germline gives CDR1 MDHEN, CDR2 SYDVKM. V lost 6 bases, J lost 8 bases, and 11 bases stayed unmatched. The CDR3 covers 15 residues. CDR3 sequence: CASRPLAGRMDIQYF. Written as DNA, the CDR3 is TGTGCCAGCAGACCCCTAGCGGGAAGGATGGACATTCAGTACTTC.

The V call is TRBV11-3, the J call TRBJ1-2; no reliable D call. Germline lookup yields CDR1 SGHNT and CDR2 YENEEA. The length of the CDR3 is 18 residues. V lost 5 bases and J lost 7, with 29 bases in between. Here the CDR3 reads CASSTRIKRESYGFGYTF. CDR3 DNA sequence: TGTGCCAGCAGCACACGGATAAAACGGGAATCCTATGGCTTTGGCTACACCTTC.

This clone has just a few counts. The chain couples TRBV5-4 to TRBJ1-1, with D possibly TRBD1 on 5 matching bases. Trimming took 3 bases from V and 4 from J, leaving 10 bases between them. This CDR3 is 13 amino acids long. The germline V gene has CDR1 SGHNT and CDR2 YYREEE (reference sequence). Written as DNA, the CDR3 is TGTGCCAGCAGCTCGGACGACAGCACTGAAGCTTTCTTT. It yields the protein CASSSDDSTEAFF.

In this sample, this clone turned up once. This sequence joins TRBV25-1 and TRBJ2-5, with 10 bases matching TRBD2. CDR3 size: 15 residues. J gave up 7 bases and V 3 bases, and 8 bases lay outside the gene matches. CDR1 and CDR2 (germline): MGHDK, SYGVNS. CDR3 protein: CASSESASGSGTQYF. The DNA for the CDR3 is TGTGCCAGCAGTGAGTCGGCTAGCGGGAGTGGGACCCAGTACTTC.

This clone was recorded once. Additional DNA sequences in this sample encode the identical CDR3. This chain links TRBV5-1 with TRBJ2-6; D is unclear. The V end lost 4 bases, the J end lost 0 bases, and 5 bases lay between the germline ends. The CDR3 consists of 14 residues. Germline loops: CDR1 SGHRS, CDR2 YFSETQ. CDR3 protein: CASSRSSGANVLTF. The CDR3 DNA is TGCGCCAGCAGCCGGAGCTCTGGGGCCAACGTCCTGACTTTC.

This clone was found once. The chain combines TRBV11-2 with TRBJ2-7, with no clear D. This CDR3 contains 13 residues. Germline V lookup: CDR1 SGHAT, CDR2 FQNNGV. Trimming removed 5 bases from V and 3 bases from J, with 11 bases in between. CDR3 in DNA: TGTGCCAGCAGCCCATTTCCTTTCTACGAGCAGTACTTC. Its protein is CASSPFPFYEQYF. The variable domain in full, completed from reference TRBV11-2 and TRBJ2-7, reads EAGVAQSPRYKIIEKRQSVAFWCNPISGHATLYWYQQILGQGPKLLIQFQNNGVVDDSQLPKDRFSAERLKGVDSTLKIQPAKLEDSAVYLCASSPFPFYEQYFGPGTRLTVT.

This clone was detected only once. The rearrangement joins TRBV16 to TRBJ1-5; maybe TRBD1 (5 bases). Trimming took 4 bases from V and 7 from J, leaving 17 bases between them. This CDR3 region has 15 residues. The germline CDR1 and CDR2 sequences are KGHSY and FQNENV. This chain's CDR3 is CASSPQGQGAQPQHF. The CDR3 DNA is TGTGCCAGCAGCCCACAAGGCCAAGGGGCCCAGCCCCAGCATTTT.

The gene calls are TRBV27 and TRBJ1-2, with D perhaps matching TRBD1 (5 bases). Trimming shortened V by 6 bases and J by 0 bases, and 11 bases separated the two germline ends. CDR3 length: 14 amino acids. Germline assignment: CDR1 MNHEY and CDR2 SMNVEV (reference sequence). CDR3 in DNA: TGTGCCAGCAGGGGACCCCGCCCTAACTATGGCTACACCTTC. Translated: CASRGPRPNYGYTF.